Presented here are 17 T cell receptor beta chains from one specimen sequenced in a study of OX40 agonist ivuxolimab in advanced cancers. Sequencing used immunoSEQ multiplex PCR; TCRdb keeps in-frame clones, though not all of them. Counted here are roughly 68,000 clones, roughly 84% occurring once; the ten biggest clones make up about 1.6%. Material: CD4+ or CD8+ T cells sorted from blood, obtained in a trial of the OX40 agonist ivuxolimab. These receptors were taken from an adult with an advanced solid tumor such as melanoma, head and neck, liver or kidney cancer.

The chain couples TRBV6-1 to TRBJ2-7, with 10 bases identical to TRBD2. Germline CDR1 is MNHNS and CDR2 is SASEGT. V was clipped by 2 bases and J by 0 bases; unmatched bases: 4. This CDR3 is built from 16 residues. CDR3 DNA sequence: TGTGCCAGCAGTGAAATACCTAGCGGGGGCTCCTACGAGCAGTACTTC. This codes for CASSEIPSGGSYEQYF.

A single count supports this clone. The J gene is TRBJ2-5, the V gene TRBV2; 7 bases are a match to TRBD2. V trimming: 7 bases; J trimming: 5 bases; junction bases outside the gene matches: 16. Germline V gene lookup returns CDR1 SNHLY and CDR2 FYNNEI. This CDR3 contains 16 residues. CDR3 coding DNA: TGTGCCAGCAAAAAGGATGGAGGGCTGGGGGGGGAGACCCAGTACTTC. Amino acids: CASKKDGGLGGETQYF.

The J gene is TRBJ2-7, the V gene TRBV5-1; D remains unclear. The V end was cut by 4 bases, the J end by 4 bases, with 15 bases between. Germline CDR1 reads SGHRS; CDR2 reads YFSETQ. The CDR3 runs to 14 residues. CDR3: CASSAHHQSYEQYF. The CDR3 nucleotides read TGCGCCAGCAGCGCCCACCATCAATCTTACGAGCAGTACTTC.

The chain carries TRBV6-5 and TRBJ2-2; TRBD2 is a possible D gene (7 bases). The CDR3 consists of 14 residues. Germline lookup yields CDR1 MNHEY and CDR2 SVGAGI. Trimming left V 5 bases short and J 4 bases short, with 11 bases between. DNA of the CDR3: TGTGCCAGCAGTCGGGGGGCTAGCACCGGGGAGCTGTTTTTT. It translates to CASSRGASTGELFF.

The rearrangement joins TRBV28 to TRBJ2-6; 8 positions agree with TRBD2. Per germline, CDR1 MDHEN and CDR2 SYDVKM. CDR3 length: 16 residues. V gave up 7 bases and J gave up 2 bases; unmatched junction bases: 7. CDR3 region: CASKIGGAPGANVLTF. The DNA of the CDR3 is TGTGCCAGCAAAATCGGGGGGGCGCCTGGGGCCAACGTCCTGACTTTC.

Notes on this clone: The sample has other DNA sequences that encode this CDR3 too. The chain combines TRBV5-1 with TRBJ2-2; the D is unclear. V gave up 4 bases and J gave up 5 bases, with 12 bases separating them. Germline CDR1 and CDR2: SGHRS and YFSETQ. The CDR3 is 14 residues long. As DNA, the CDR3 is TGCGCCAGCAGCCCCCCCCTGGCGACCGGGGAGCTGTTTTTT. Translated, it gives CASSPPLATGELFF.

The chain couples TRBV19 to TRBJ1-2; the D is unclear. The germline V and J ends were trimmed by 3 bases and 0 bases, with 8 bases remaining between them. The CDR3 is 14 amino acids. CDR1 LNHDA and CDR2 SQIVND come from the germline V gene (reference sequence). CDR3: CASSMSRANYGYTF. DNA for the CDR3: TGTGCCAGTAGTATGTCCAGAGCTAACTATGGCTACACCTTC.

Here the CDR3 DNA reads TGTGCCAGCAGCTTGGGGCCGTACGCCCGGGACGGCTCCTACGAGCAGTACTTC. Residues: CASSLGPYARDGSYEQYF. This chain connects TRBV5-6 to TRBJ2-7; D is perhaps TRBD1 or TRBD2 (5 bases each). The CDR3 length is 18 residues. Germline V CDR1 and CDR2: SGHDT, YYEEEE. Trimming took off 0 bases at V and 0 bases at J, with 19 bases between the two ends.

CDR3 in amino acids: CASSLVGRGQGELFF. The CDR3 DNA reads as TGTGCCAGCAGCTTGGTCGGAAGGGGGCAGGGGGAGCTGTTTTTT. V usage is TRBV5-4 and J usage is TRBJ2-2, with 7 nucleotides matching TRBD1. The germline V gene encodes CDR1 SGHNT and CDR2 YYREEE (reference sequence). V gave up 0 bases and J gave up 8 bases; unmatched junction bases: 7. The CDR3 totals 15 residues.

The CDR3 DNA is TGTGCCAGCAGCTTAAACGATGCCGGGACAGATACGCAGTATTTT. Its protein is CASSLNDAGTDTQYF. The V call is TRBV7-3, the J call TRBJ2-3; D remains unclear. The CDR3 extends over 15 amino acids. Germline CDR1 and CDR2: SGHTA and FQGTGA. Trimming took off 1 base at V and 3 bases at J, with 11 bases between the two ends. Based on the CDR3 plus reference TRBV7-3 and TRBJ2-3, the full variable domain is GAGVSQTPSNKVTEKGKYVELRCDPISGHTALYWYRQSLGQGPEFLIYFQGTGAADDSGLPNDRFFAVRPEGSVSTLKIQRTERGDSAVYLCASSLNDAGTDTQYFGPGTRLTVL.

The gene calls are TRBV28 and TRBJ2-7, with 7 bases lining up with TRBD2. J lost 5 bases, V lost 8 bases, and 9 bases had no gene match. Germline CDR1 is MDHEN and CDR2 is SYDVKM. This CDR3 contains 13 residues. The CDR3 DNA reads as TGTGCCAGCGTCGTAGGCGGGAGTAACGAGCAGTACTTC. It translates to CASVVGGSNEQYF.

CDR3 amino acids: CAISDSSGSYEQYF. DNA of the CDR3: TGTGCCATCAGTGACTCTAGCGGTTCCTACGAGCAGTACTTC. J is TRBJ2-7 and V is TRBV10-3; 7 nucleotides agree with TRBD2. The trim removed 3 bases at V and 1 base at J, leaving 3 bases unmatched. Looked up from germline, CDR1 is ENHRY and CDR2 is SYGVKD. The CDR3 contains 14 residues.

This clone was counted between two and nine times. This chain joins TRBV6-6 and TRBJ1-4, with 7 nucleotides matching TRBD1. V lost 6 bases, J lost 7 bases, and 8 bases stayed unmatched. This CDR3 is 14 amino acids long. Germline CDR1 reads MNHNY; CDR2 reads SVGAGI (reference sequence). CDR3 nucleotide sequence: TGTGCCAGCAGCCCCAAGGGGGCGATTGAAAAACTGTTTTTT. It yields the protein CASSPKGAIEKLFF.

V and J are TRBV25-1 and TRBJ2-2, with a weak D call TRBD1 (5 bases). The V end lost 3 bases, the J end lost 4 bases, and 9 bases lay between the germline ends. This CDR3 region has 14 residues. Germline V gives CDR1 MGHDK, CDR2 SYGVNS. In nucleotides, the CDR3 is TGTGCCAGCAGTGAGAAGACAGCCACCGGGGAGCTGTTTTTT. As protein: CASSEKTATGELFF.

This chain uses TRBV7-8 with TRBJ2-7; D perhaps matches TRBD2 (6 bases). The length of the CDR3 is 15 residues. The V gene lost 5 bases and the J gene lost 2 bases, with 16 bases spanning the gap. Germline loops: CDR1 SGHVS, CDR2 FQNEAQ. The CDR3 loop reads CASSLTWRDPYEQYF. The CDR3 nucleotides are TGTGCCAGCAGCCTAACATGGCGGGATCCCTACGAGCAGTACTTC.

This clone was seen only a few times. V is TRBV5-6 and J is TRBJ2-1; 12 bases align to TRBD2. From germline, CDR1 is SGHDT and CDR2 YYEEEE. V shed 4 bases and J 10 bases; nucleotides not matched to a gene: 6. The CDR3 is made up of 14 amino acids. The CDR3 bases are TGTGCCAGCAGCGGAACCGGGACTAGCGGGGAGCAGTTCTTC. It is translated as CASSGTGTSGEQFF.

The CDR3 loop is CAISAGAGYTF. For the CDR3, the DNA is TGTGCCATCAGCGCAGGGGCAGGCTACACCTTC. The chain links TRBV10-3 to TRBJ1-2; D perhaps matches TRBD1 (6 bases). The CDR3 runs 11 residues. V lost 6 bases, J lost 8 bases, and 10 bases lay in between. CDR1 and CDR2 from the germline V gene are ENHRY and SYGVKD.